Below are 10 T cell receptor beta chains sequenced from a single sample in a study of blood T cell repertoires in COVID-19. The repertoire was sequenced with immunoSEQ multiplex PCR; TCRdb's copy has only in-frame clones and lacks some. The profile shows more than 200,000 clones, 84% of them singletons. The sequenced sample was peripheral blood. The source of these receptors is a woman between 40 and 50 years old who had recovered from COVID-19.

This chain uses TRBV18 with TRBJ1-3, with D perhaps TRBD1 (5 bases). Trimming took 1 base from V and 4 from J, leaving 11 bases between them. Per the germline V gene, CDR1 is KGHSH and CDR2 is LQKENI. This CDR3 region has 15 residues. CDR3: CASSPQGISGNTIYF. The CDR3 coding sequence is TGTGCCAGCTCACCACAGGGGATCTCAGGAAACACCATATATTTT.

The CDR3: CASSSGRITGTHVTDTQYF. DNA of the CDR3: TGTGCCAGCAGTTCAGGACGGATAACCGGGACTCACGTCACAGATACGCAGTATTTT. This chain connects TRBV27 to TRBJ2-3; tentatively, D is TRBD2 (6 bases). This CDR3 is built from 19 residues. In germline, CDR1 is MNHEY, CDR2 SMNVEV (reference sequence). The germline V and J ends were trimmed by 4 bases and 2 bases, with 25 bases remaining between them.

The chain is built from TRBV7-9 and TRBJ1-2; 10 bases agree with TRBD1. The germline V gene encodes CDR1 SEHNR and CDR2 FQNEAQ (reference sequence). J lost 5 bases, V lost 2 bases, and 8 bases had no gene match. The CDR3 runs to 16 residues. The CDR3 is CASSLPFGTGAYGYTF. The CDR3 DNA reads TGTGCCAGCAGCTTACCGTTTGGGACAGGGGCTTATGGCTACACCTTC.

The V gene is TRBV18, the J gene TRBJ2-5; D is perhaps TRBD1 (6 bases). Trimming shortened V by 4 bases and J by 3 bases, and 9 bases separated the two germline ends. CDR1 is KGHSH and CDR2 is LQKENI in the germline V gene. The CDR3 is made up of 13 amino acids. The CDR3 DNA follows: TGTGCCAGCTCACGCCGACAGGAAGAGACCCAGTACTTC. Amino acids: CASSRRQEETQYF.

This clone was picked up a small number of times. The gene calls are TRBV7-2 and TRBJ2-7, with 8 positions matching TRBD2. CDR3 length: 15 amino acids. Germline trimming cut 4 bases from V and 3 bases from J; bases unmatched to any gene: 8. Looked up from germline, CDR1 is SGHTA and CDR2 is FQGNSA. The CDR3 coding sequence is TGTGCCAGCAGCTCTTTGGGACTAGTTTTCTACGAGCAGTACTTC. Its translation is CASSSLGLVFYEQYF.

CDR3 sequence reads: CASSLYADFNTEAFF. CDR3 nucleotides: TGTGCCAGCAGCTTGTACGCGGACTTTAACACTGAAGCTTTCTTT. The chain employs TRBV5-6 and TRBJ1-1, with D unresolved. This CDR3 has 15 residues. Trimming left V 1 base short and J 2 bases short, with 12 bases between. Germline values: CDR1 SGHDT, CDR2 YYEEEE.

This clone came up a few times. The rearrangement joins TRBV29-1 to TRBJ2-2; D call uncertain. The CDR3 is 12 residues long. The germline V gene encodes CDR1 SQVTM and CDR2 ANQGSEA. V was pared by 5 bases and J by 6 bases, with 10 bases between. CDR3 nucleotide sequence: TGCAGCGTTTTGACTGTGCCCGGGGAGCTGTTTTTT. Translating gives CSVLTVPGELFF.

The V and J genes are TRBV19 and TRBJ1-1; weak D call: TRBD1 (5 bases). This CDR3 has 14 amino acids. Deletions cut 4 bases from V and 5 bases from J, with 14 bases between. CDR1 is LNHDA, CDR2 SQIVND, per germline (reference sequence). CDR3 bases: TGTGCCAGTAGTACCCGGGACTTTGGGACTGAAGCTTTCTTT. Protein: CASSTRDFGTEAFF.

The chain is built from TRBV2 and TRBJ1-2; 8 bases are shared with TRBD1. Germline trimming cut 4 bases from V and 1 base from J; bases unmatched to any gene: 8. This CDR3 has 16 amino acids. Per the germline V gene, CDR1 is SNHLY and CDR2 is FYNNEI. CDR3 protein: CASSAGQASSNYGYTF. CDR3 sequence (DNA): TGTGCCAGCAGTGCGGGACAGGCATCGAGTAACTATGGCTACACCTTC.

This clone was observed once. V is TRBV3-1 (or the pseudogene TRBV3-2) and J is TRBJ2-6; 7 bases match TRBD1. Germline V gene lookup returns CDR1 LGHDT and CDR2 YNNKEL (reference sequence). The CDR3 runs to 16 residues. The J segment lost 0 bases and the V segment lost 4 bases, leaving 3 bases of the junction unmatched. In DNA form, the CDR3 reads TGTGCCAGCAGCCCTGGGACAGCCTCTGGGGCCAACGTCCTGACTTTC. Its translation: CASSPGTASGANVLTF.